The clone carrying this T cell receptor beta chain was picked up a small number of times. Its antigen is not known. This entry is derived from a study of identifying expanded T cells in peripheral blood. Study observations and caveats: Across healthy donors, higher total template counts meant significantly greater approximately two-week count variance. Approximately 1.1 clones differed between technical replicates, versus about 17 and 20 over time.

No infections or other immune events were documented during collection. Measured with immunoSEQ multiplex PCR; TCRdb has only the in-frame clones, and not every one. The sample yields more than 70,000 clones, 70% to 90% seen once. The CDR3 totals 15 residues. The ends lost 4 bases at V and 2 bases at J; junction bases unmatched: 6. The germline gives CDR1 SGHKS, CDR2 YYEKEE (reference sequence). Sequencing was done on a sample of blood. The sequence derives from a person aged 18-69 years in good health. This chain uses TRBV5-5 with TRBJ2-1, with 7 bases aligning to TRBD1. CDR3 residues: CASSPRQGPYNEQFF. The CDR3 nucleotides read TGTGCCAGCAGCCCAAGACAGGGACCCTACAATGAGCAGTTCTTC.